Each of the 25 T cell receptor beta chains below was sequenced from the same sample in a study of blood T cell repertoires in COVID-19. Sequencing used immunoSEQ multiplex PCR; TCRdb keeps in-frame clones, though not all of them. In the table there are some 200,000 clones, approximately 87% of which are singletons. Input material: peripheral blood. The source is an older woman with COVID-19, enrolled during active disease.

The chain joins TRBV5-1 to TRBJ1-6; 10 bases map to TRBD1. Germline CDR1 reads SGHRS; CDR2 reads YFSETQ. The V and J ends lost 1 base and 7 bases, in that order; junction bases with no gene match: 8. The CDR3 sequence is 17 residues long. CDR3 loop: CASSLSGQGNVNSPLHF. The CDR3 DNA reads as TGCGCCAGCAGCTTGTCGGGACAGGGGAATGTAAATTCACCCCTCCACTTT.

V and J are TRBV19 and TRBJ1-5; D not certain. The CDR3 covers 15 residues. Germline CDR1 reads LNHDA; CDR2 reads SQIVND (reference sequence). Deletions cut 8 bases from V and 1 base from J, with 15 bases between. The DNA for the CDR3 is TGTGCCAGTCAGCCCTGGGCAGAGAGCAATCAGCCCCAGCATTTT. It yields the protein CASQPWAESNQPQHF.

J is TRBJ2-1 and V is TRBV10-3; TRBD2 matches 12 bases. The germline gives CDR1 ENHRY, CDR2 SYGVKD. The CDR3 totals 18 residues. The trim removed 4 bases at V and 1 base at J, leaving 8 bases unmatched. CDR3 sequence: CAISGRLAGGPSYNEQFF. The CDR3 nucleotides read TGTGCCATCAGTGGGCGTCTAGCGGGAGGGCCGTCCTACAATGAGCAGTTCTTC.

The CDR3: CASSVGDRRVEKLFF. As DNA, the CDR3 is TGTGCCAGCAGCGTAGGTGACAGGAGAGTGGAAAAACTGTTTTTT. This chain joins TRBV9 and TRBJ1-4; D perhaps matches TRBD1 (6 bases). Germline V gene data show CDR1 as SGDLS and CDR2 as YYNGEE. The CDR3 runs 15 residues. The V gene lost 0 bases and the J gene lost 8 bases, with 14 bases spanning the gap.

J is TRBJ2-7 and V is TRBV18; the D gene is possibly TRBD2 (7 bases). Germline CDR1 reads KGHSH; CDR2 reads LQKENI. This CDR3 has 13 residues. Trimming pared 7 bases from V and 6 bases from J, leaving 16 bases between. This CDR3 reads CASLNGGGLEQYF. The DNA for the CDR3 is TGTGCCAGCTTAAACGGCGGGGGCCTCGAGCAGTACTTC.

This chain joins TRBV6-6 and TRBJ1-4; 8 bases are shared with TRBD1. Germline V lookup: CDR1 MNHNY, CDR2 SVGAGI (reference sequence). The CDR3 consists of 17 residues. With V trimmed by 5 bases and J by 4 bases, 12 bases remained unmatched. The CDR3 coding sequence is TGTGCCAGCAGTCGCCCCGTGCTGGGACAGGATAATGAAAAACTGTTTTTT. The encoded protein is CASSRPVLGQDNEKLFF.

The genes are TRBV6-1 and TRBJ1-5; D might be TRBD1 (5 bases). Germline V gene lookup returns CDR1 MNHNS and CDR2 SASEGT. V lost 6 bases and J lost 0, with 15 bases in between. This CDR3 is built from 16 residues. The CDR3 bases are TGTGCCAGCAGCGAAAGGGCAGGGCCTAGCAATCAGCCCCAGCATTTT. The encoded protein is CASSERAGPSNQPQHF.

V is TRBV5-1 and J is TRBJ1-6; TRBD1 agrees at 11 bases. Germline V gene data show CDR1 as SGHRS and CDR2 as YFSETQ. This CDR3 has 14 residues. V lost 4 bases and J lost 9; bases outside the gene matches: 3. The chain's CDR3 is CASSTGTGGSPLHF. In nucleotides, the CDR3 is TGCGCCAGCAGCACAGGGACAGGGGGTTCACCCCTCCACTTT. The variable domain in full, with the rest retrieved from reference TRBV5-1 and TRBJ1-6, is KAGVTQTPRYLIKTRGQQVTLSCSPISGHRSVSWYQQTPGQGLQFLFEYFSETQRNKGNFPGRFSGRQFSNSRSEMNVSTLELGDSALYLCASSTGTGGSPLHFGNGTRLTVT.

The CDR3 protein is CASSERGLNTEAFF. CDR3 in DNA: TGTGCCAGCAGTGAGCGGGGATTGAACACTGAAGCTTTCTTT. V gene TRBV2 combines with J gene TRBJ1-1; the D is unclear. This CDR3 comprises 14 residues. V was clipped by 3 bases and J by 0 bases, with 8 bases between them. Germline V CDR1 and CDR2: SNHLY, FYNNEI.

This clone was seen only a few times. The CDR3 region is CAWSVRLDSDGYTF. CDR3 DNA: TGTGCCTGGAGTGTACGGTTAGACAGCGATGGCTACACCTTC. The rearrangement links TRBV30 to TRBJ1-2, with D tentatively TRBD1 (5 bases). Germline lookup yields CDR1 GTSNPN and CDR2 SVGIG (reference sequence). Trimming stripped 0 bases from V and 6 bases from J, with 14 bases between. The CDR3 is 14 amino acids. The full variable domain, completed using reference TRBV30 and TRBJ1-2, is SQTIHQWPATLVQPVGSPLSLECTVEGTSNPNLYWYRQAAGRGLQLLFYSVGIGQISSEVPQNLSASRPQDRQFILSSKKLLLSDSGFYLCAWSVRLDSDGYTFGSGTRLTVV.

The chain couples TRBV7-2 to TRBJ1-1; possible D gene TRBD1, 6 bases. The V and J ends lost 10 bases and 0 bases respectively, with 12 bases between them. Germline V gene sequence: CDR1 SGHTA, CDR2 FQGNSA. This CDR3 is 13 amino acids long. The CDR3 is CATGQLMNTEAFF. The CDR3 DNA reads TGTGCCACCGGACAGCTCATGAACACTGAAGCTTTCTTT.

This clone was seen more than once but under ten times. The V call is TRBV27, the J call TRBJ1-1; no definite D call. The CDR3 totals 15 residues. From germline, CDR1 is MNHEY and CDR2 SMNVEV (reference sequence). V lost 1 base and J 3 bases, leaving 12 bases between the germline ends. The CDR3 nucleotides read TGTGCCAGCAGTTTATTTTATGGGCCCGACACTGAAGCTTTCTTT. Residues: CASSLFYGPDTEAFF.

This chain links TRBV12-3 or TRBV12-4 with TRBJ2-1; perhaps TRBD2 as D (5 bases). This CDR3 contains 12 residues. The V gene lost 7 bases and the J gene lost 6 bases, with 10 bases spanning the gap. As DNA, the CDR3 is TGTGCCAGCATAAGGGAGCTCAATGAGCAGTTCTTC. Residues: CASIRELNEQFF.

This clone showed up just a few times. CDR3 amino acids: CASSMGTGTGGMRARVNTEAFF. CDR3 DNA sequence: TGTGCCAGTAGTATGGGTACCGGGACAGGGGGGATGAGGGCGCGTGTTAACACTGAAGCTTTCTTT. The chain employs TRBV19 and TRBJ1-1, with TRBD1 identical over 11 bases. The CDR3 loop spans 22 amino acids. Trimming at V came to 3 bases and at J to 2 bases, leaving 23 bases not matched to a gene. CDR1 is LNHDA, CDR2 SQIVND, per germline (reference sequence).

This clone was detected only once. This chain connects TRBV7-9 to TRBJ2-2, with 10 positions matching TRBD1. Losses at the gene ends were 9 bases for V and 7 bases for J; bases not matched to a gene: 11. CDR1 is SEHNR and CDR2 is FQNEAQ in the germline V gene (reference sequence). There are 15 residues in the CDR3. CDR3 loop: CARDDRGQEFGELFF. The CDR3 bases are TGTGCCAGGGACGACAGGGGGCAAGAGTTCGGGGAGCTGTTTTTT.

The gene calls are TRBV18 and TRBJ1-1; 7 positions match TRBD1. Trimming at V came to 1 base and at J to 2 bases, leaving 4 bases not matched to a gene. Per germline, CDR1 KGHSH and CDR2 LQKENI. The CDR3 extends over 15 amino acids. The CDR3 DNA reads as TGTGCCAGCTCACCACTGACAGGGACAAACACTGAAGCTTTCTTT. It yields the protein CASSPLTGTNTEAFF.

This chain connects TRBV30 to TRBJ1-2; no reliable D call. Trimming removed 0 bases at V and 6 bases at J, with 11 bases between. This CDR3 has 13 residues. Germline V gene lookup returns CDR1 GTSNPN and CDR2 SVGIG (reference sequence). CDR3 loop: CAWSVGGPDGYTF. In DNA form, the CDR3 reads TGTGCCTGGAGTGTTGGTGGGCCTGATGGCTACACCTTC.

The chain employs TRBV28 and TRBJ2-5; 12 nucleotides line up with TRBD2. Germline V gives CDR1 MDHEN, CDR2 SYDVKM. The CDR3 sequence is 16 residues long. V was clipped by 6 bases and J by 5 bases; unmatched bases: 10. Here the CDR3 reads CASRGLAGSWGETQYF. CDR3 nucleotides: TGTGCCAGCAGAGGACTAGCGGGATCTTGGGGTGAGACCCAGTACTTC.

J is TRBJ1-2 and V is TRBV28; 7 bases agree with TRBD1. The germline V gene has CDR1 MDHEN and CDR2 SYDVKM. The CDR3 spans 13 residues. After removal of 4 bases from V and 4 bases from J, the junction contained 3 bases not matched to a gene. CDR3 DNA: TGTGCCAGCAGTTCAGGGGGACTCTATGGCTACACCTTC. This sequence encodes CASSSGGLYGYTF.

This chain joins TRBV28 and TRBJ2-4; 8 nucleotides match TRBD1. There are 15 residues in the CDR3. With V trimmed by 5 bases and J by 8 bases, 11 bases remained unmatched. The germline V gene encodes CDR1 MDHEN and CDR2 SYDVKM. The CDR3 sequence is CASSPVDREWDIQYF. The CDR3 DNA is TGTGCCAGCAGTCCCGTGGACAGGGAGTGGGACATTCAGTACTTC.

V gene TRBV6-6 combines with J gene TRBJ2-5; a possible D gene is TRBD2 (5 bases). There are 14 residues in the CDR3. The germline CDR1 and CDR2 sequences are MNHNY and SVGAGI (reference sequence). Trimming pared 4 bases from V and 5 bases from J, leaving 14 bases between. The CDR3: CASSSKRLGETQYF. DNA of the CDR3: TGTGCCAGCAGTTCGAAGCGGTTGGGGGAGACCCAGTACTTC.

V gene TRBV4-3 combines with J gene TRBJ2-1; maybe TRBD2 (6 bases). The CDR3 is 17 residues long. Germline CDR1 LGHNA, CDR2 YSLEER. Trimming pared 0 bases from V and 2 bases from J, leaving 14 bases between. CDR3 coding DNA: TGCGCCAGCAGCCAAGATCAGGCTAGCGCAACCTACAATGAGCAGTTCTTC. This encodes CASSQDQASATYNEQFF.

The chain employs TRBV5-8 and TRBJ1-1; D remains unclear. This CDR3 spans 14 amino acids. Germline V gene lookup returns CDR1 SGHTS and CDR2 YDEGEE. Deletions cut 1 base from V and 1 base from J, with 8 bases between. CDR3 DNA: TGTGCCAGCAGCTTGAAACAACGGAACACTGAAGCTTTCTTT. As protein: CASSLKQRNTEAFF.

The gene calls are TRBV28 and TRBJ1-3; TRBD1 aligns across 7 bases. Unmatched junction bases numbered 12, after V lost 10 bases and J lost 0 bases. The length of the CDR3 is 16 residues. The germline V gene encodes CDR1 MDHEN and CDR2 SYDVKM. CDR3 sequence (DNA): TGTGCCACCCTTAGTCCCGGACAGGCCTCTGGAAACACCATATATTTT. Translation: CATLSPGQASGNTIYF. Using reference TRBV28 and TRBJ1-3 for the parts outside the CDR3, the full variable domain is DVKVTQSSRYLVKRTGEKVFLECVQDMDHENMFWYRQDPGLGLRLIYFSYDVKMKEKGDIPEGYSVSREKKERFSLILESASTNQTSMYLCATLSPGQASGNTIYFGEGSWLTVV.

V usage is TRBV30 and J usage is TRBJ1-2; 7 positions agree with TRBD1. This CDR3 is built from 13 residues. The trim removed 5 bases at V and 4 bases at J, leaving 7 bases unmatched. CDR1 is GTSNPN, CDR2 SVGIG, per germline (reference sequence). In nucleotides, the CDR3 is TGTGCCTGGGCCCAACAGGGGACCTATGGCTACACCTTC. Translated: CAWAQQGTYGYTF.